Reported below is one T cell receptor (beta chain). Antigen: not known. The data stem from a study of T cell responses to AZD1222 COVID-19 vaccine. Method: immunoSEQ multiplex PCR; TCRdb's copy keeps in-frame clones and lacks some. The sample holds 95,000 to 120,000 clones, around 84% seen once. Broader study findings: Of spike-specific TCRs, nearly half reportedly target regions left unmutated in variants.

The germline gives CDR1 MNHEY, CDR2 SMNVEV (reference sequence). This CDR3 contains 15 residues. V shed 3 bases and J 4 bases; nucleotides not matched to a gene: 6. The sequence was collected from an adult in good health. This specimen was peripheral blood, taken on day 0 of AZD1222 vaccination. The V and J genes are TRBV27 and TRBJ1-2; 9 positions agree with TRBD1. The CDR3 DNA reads TGTGCCAGCAGTTTTACAGGGGGCGTCGCCTATGGCTACACCTTC. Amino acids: CASSFTGGVAYGYTF.